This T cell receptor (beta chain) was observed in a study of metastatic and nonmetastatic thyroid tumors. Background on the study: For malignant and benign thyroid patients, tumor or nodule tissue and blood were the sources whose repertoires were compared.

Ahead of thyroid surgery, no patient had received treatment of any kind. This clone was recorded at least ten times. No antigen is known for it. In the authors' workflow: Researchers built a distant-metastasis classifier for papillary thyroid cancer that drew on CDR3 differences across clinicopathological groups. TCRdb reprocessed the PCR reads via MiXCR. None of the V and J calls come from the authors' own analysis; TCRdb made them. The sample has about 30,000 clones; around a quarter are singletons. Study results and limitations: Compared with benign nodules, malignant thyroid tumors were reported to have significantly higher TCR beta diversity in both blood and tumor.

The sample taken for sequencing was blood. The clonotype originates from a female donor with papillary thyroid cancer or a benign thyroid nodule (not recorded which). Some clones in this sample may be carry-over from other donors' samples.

CDR3 sequence reads: CASKRVNTGELFF. CDR3 nucleotides: TGTGCCAGCAAACGGGTTAACACCGGGGAGCTGTTTTTT. The gene calls are TRBV6-1 and TRBJ2-2; D unclear. Trimming stripped 7 bases from V and 2 bases from J, with 8 bases between. CDR1 MNHNS and CDR2 SASEGT come from the germline V gene. The CDR3 extends over 13 amino acids.